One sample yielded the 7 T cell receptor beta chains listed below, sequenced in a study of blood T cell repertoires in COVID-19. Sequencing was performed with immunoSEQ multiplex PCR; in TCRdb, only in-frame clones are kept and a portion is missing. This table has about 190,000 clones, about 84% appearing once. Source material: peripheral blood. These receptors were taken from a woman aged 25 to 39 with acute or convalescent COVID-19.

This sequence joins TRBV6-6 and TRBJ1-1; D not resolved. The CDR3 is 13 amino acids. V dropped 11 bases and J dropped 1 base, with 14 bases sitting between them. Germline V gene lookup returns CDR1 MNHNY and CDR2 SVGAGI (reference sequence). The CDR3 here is CACHWASNTEAFF. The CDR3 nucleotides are TGTGCCTGCCATTGGGCCTCGAACACTGAAGCTTTCTTT.

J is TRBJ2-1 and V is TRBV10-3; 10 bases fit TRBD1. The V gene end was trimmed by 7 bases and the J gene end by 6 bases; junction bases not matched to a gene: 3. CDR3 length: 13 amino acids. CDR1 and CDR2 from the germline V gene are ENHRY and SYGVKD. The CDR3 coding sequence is TGTGCCATCATGGGGACAGGGGTCAATGAGCAGTTCTTC. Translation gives CAIMGTGVNEQFF.

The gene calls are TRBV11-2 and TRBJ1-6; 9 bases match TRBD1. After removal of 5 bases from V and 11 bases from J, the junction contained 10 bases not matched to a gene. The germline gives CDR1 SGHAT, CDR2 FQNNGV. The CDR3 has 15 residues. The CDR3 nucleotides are TGTGCCAGCAGCCCTGAGGGGACAGGGTACACACCCCTCCACTTT. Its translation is CASSPEGTGYTPLHF.

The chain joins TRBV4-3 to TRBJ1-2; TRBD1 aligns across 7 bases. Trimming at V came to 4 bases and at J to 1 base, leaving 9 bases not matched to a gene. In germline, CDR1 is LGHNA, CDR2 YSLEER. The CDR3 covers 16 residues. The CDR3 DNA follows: TGCGCCAGCAGCCCTACCGGGACAGTATTTAACTATGGCTACACCTTC. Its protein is CASSPTGTVFNYGYTF.

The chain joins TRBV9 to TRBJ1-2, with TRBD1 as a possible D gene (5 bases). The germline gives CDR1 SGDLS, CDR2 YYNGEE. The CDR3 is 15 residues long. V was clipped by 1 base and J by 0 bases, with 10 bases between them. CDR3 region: CASSVTLQANYGYTF. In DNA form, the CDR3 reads TGTGCCAGCAGCGTAACATTACAGGCTAACTATGGCTACACCTTC.

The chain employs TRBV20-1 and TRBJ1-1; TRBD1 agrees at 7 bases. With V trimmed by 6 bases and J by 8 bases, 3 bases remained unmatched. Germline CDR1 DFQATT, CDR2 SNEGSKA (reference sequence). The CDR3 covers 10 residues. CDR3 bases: TGCAGTGCCGGGACAGCCGAAGCTTTCTTT. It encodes CSAGTAEAFF.

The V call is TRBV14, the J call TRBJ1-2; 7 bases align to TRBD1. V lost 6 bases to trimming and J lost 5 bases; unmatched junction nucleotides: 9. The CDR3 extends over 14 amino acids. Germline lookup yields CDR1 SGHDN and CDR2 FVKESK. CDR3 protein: CASRQTGTEYGYTF. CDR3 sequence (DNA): TGTGCCAGCAGACAGACAGGGACAGAATATGGCTACACCTTC.